This TCR beta chain was identified in a study of blood T cell repertoires in COVID-19. In the study overall: Italy, Spain and the United States were the sources of the convalescent and acute COVID-19 samples. T cells, B-cell-depleted T cells, or PBMCs provided the cDNA or gDNA that served as material.

In the source study's methods: Estimated nucleated cell counts came from reference gene primer amplification. This table comes from immunoSEQ multiplex PCR, and its TCRdb copy is limited to in-frame clones, with some not included. D and trimming come from the DNA, and the V and J calls and clone size come from that table. The sample includes fewer than 150,000 clones, approximately 88% seen only once; the top ten take around a quarter. Per the germline V gene, CDR1 is KGHSH and CDR2 is LQKENI. CDR3 size: 11 residues. V lost 4 bases to trimming and J lost 7 bases, with 8 bases between them. The sequencing sample was made of peripheral blood. The sequence was collected from a human donor in a cohort sampled during active COVID-19. This rearrangement joins TRBV18 to TRBJ2-7; D remains ambiguous. The CDR3 DNA follows: TGTGCCAGCTCACTCTCGGTGGAGCAGTACTTC. Its protein is CASSLSVEQYF.